The 9 T cell receptor beta chains below were found in one sample sequenced in a study of cytomegalovirus exposure and HLA in healthy donors. The PCR had 60 Vbeta and 13 Jbeta primers. TCRdb's copy holds only in-frame clones and misses some; the assay was immunoSEQ multiplex PCR. The data contain tens of thousands of clones, 70% to 80% of them singletons. The specimen sequenced was PBMCs. These TCRs come from a man between 25 and 39 years old in good health and CMV-seronegative.

The rearrangement uses TRBV5-1 and TRBJ1-1, with D perhaps TRBD1 (5 bases). This CDR3 region has 15 residues. Germline V gene sequence: CDR1 SGHRS, CDR2 YFSETQ. V lost 5 bases and J 5 bases, leaving 19 bases between the germline ends. CDR3: CASRPAGGALTEAFF. CDR3 in DNA: TGCGCCAGCAGGCCTGCGGGAGGGGCTTTGACTGAAGCTTTCTTT.

The chain links TRBV6-7 to TRBJ1-1; weak D call: TRBD1 (5 bases). TRBV6-7 is classed as an ORF, of uncertain function. This CDR3 contains 11 residues. Trimming cost V 7 bases and J 8 bases, with 11 bases left between them. The CDR3 here is CASMGLSEAFF. The CDR3 bases are TGTGCCAGCATGGGGCTTTCAGAAGCTTTCTTT.

The chain joins TRBV28 to TRBJ2-5; 8 positions agree with TRBD1. CDR1 MDHEN and CDR2 SYDVKM come from the germline V gene. V gave up 3 bases and J gave up 5 bases; unmatched junction bases: 5. The length of the CDR3 is 14 residues. The chain's CDR3 is CASSLYRGTETQYF. The CDR3, as DNA: TGTGCCAGCAGTTTGTACAGGGGGACGGAGACCCAGTACTTC.

This sequence joins TRBV4-2 and TRBJ1-2, with 7 bases fitting TRBD1. With V trimmed by 4 bases and J by 8 bases, 7 bases remained unmatched. CDR1 and CDR2 from the germline V gene are LGHNA and YNFKEQ. The CDR3 loop spans 13 amino acids. CDR3 in DNA: TGTGCCAGCAGCCCAGGGACAGAAACCGGCTACACCTTC. Its protein product is CASSPGTETGYTF.

The chain recombines TRBV11-2 with TRBJ1-2; no reliable D call. The CDR3 is 12 residues long. Germline V lookup: CDR1 SGHAT, CDR2 FQNNGV. The V gene lost 5 bases and the J gene lost 4 bases, with 8 bases spanning the gap. The CDR3 nucleotides are TGTGCCAGCAGCCCCCCCAGCTATGGCTACACCTTC. This gives the protein CASSPPSYGYTF.

This chain uses TRBV5-6 with TRBJ2-2, with 9 nucleotides matching TRBD2. CDR1 SGHDT and CDR2 YYEEEE come from the germline V gene. The junction had 5 bases not matched to a gene; V was cut back by 0 bases and J by 5 bases. The CDR3 is 16 residues long. CDR3 protein: CASSLGLADVTGELFF. The CDR3 DNA reads as TGTGCCAGCAGCTTGGGACTAGCGGACGTGACCGGGGAGCTGTTTTTT. The complete variable domain, with remaining parts taken from reference TRBV5-6 and TRBJ2-2, reads DAGVTQSPTHLIKTRGQQVTLRCSPKSGHDTVSWYQQALGQGPQFIFQYYEEEERQRGNFPDRFSGHQFPNYSSELNVNALLLGDSALYLCASSLGLADVTGELFFGEGSRLTVL.

This chain uses TRBV6-1 with TRBJ1-2; 8 nucleotides line up with TRBD1. The germline V gene has CDR1 MNHNS and CDR2 SASEGT. V dropped 6 bases and J dropped 4; count of bases not matched to a gene: 10. This CDR3 is built from 15 residues. Written as DNA, the CDR3 is TGTGCCAGCAGCCGGACAGGGCTGTGGAGCTATGGCTACACCTTC. Its translation is CASSRTGLWSYGYTF.

CDR3 nucleotides: TGTGCCAGCAGCTCGAGCGGGAGCGCAGATACGCAGTATTTT. This codes for CASSSSGSADTQYF. The chain employs TRBV11-3 and TRBJ2-3; 8 bases fit TRBD2. The J segment lost 4 bases and the V segment lost 4 bases, leaving 4 bases of the junction unmatched. CDR3 length equals 14 residues. Germline CDR1 and CDR2: SGHNT and YENEEA.

The chain employs TRBV6-5 and TRBJ1-1; no clear D gene. The length of the CDR3 is 15 residues. Trimming cost V 2 bases and J 6 bases, with 16 bases left between them. Germline V gives CDR1 MNHEY, CDR2 SVGAGI. The CDR3 sequence is CASSYKGPGWSEAFF. The CDR3 DNA reads as TGTGCCAGCAGTTACAAAGGGCCGGGATGGTCTGAAGCTTTCTTT.